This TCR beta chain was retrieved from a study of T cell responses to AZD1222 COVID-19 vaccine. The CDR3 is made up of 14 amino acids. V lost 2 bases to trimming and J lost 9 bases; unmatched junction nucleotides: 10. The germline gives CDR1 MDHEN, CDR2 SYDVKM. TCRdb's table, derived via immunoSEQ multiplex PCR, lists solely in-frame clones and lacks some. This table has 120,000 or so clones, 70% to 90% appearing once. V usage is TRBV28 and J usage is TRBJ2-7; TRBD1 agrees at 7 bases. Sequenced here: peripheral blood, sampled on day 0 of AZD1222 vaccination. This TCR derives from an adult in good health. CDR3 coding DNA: TGTGCCAGCAGTTTACCCCAGGGGGTTTTCGGGCAGTACTTC. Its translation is CASSLPQGVFGQYF.